A single sample gave rise to the 10 T cell receptor beta chains below, sequenced in a study of blood T cell repertoires in COVID-19. Using immunoSEQ multiplex PCR, the repertoire was profiled, and TCRdb retains in-frame clones only, with some absent. The sample includes more than 250,000 clones, 88% of them seen just once. The sequencing input was peripheral blood. These receptors all stem from a human donor in a cohort sampled during active COVID-19.

The genes are TRBV5-1 and TRBJ2-2; D is perhaps TRBD2 (6 bases). V was clipped by 6 bases and J by 13 bases, with 16 bases between them. The CDR3 consists of 12 residues. In germline, CDR1 is SGHRS, CDR2 YFSETQ. DNA for the CDR3: TGCGCCAGCACCAACCTAGGAGGGAGGCTGTTTTTT. Amino acids: CASTNLGGRLFF.

As for this clone: The same CDR3 also results from other DNA sequences found in this sample. The rearrangement links TRBV28 to TRBJ2-7; D not resolved. This CDR3 has 10 residues. Per the germline V gene, CDR1 is MDHEN and CDR2 is SYDVKM. V lost 8 bases and J lost 4, with 6 bases in between. CDR3 amino acids: CASSGYEQYF. The CDR3 DNA follows: TGTGCCAGCTCAGGTTACGAGCAGTACTTC. Full variable domain (rest looked up from reference TRBV28 and TRBJ2-7): DVKVTQSSRYLVKRTGEKVFLECVQDMDHENMFWYRQDPGLGLRLIYFSYDVKMKEKGDIPEGYSVSREKKERFSLILESASTNQTSMYLCASSGYEQYFGPGTRLTVT.

The chain carries TRBV4-2 and TRBJ2-1; 12 nucleotides match TRBD2. Trimming at V came to 2 bases and at J to 8 bases, leaving 7 bases not matched to a gene. Germline V gives CDR1 LGHNA, CDR2 YNFKEQ. CDR3 size: 16 residues. The CDR3 bases are TGTGCCAGCAGCCAACGACTAGCGGGAGAAGTCGATGAGCAGTTCTTC. Its translation: CASSQRLAGEVDEQFF.

The V and J genes are TRBV28 and TRBJ2-7, with 10 bases that match TRBD2. The V and J ends lost 3 bases and 6 bases, in that order; junction bases with no gene match: 17. Germline CDR1 reads MDHEN; CDR2 reads SYDVKM. CDR3 length equals 18 residues. CDR3 nucleotides: TGTGCCAGCAGTTTGCTGTCTAGCGGGAGTTTACGAACAAGCGAGCAGTACTTC. As protein: CASSLLSSGSLRTSEQYF.

J is TRBJ2-1 and V is TRBV7-3; 7 positions agree with TRBD2. V was clipped by 2 bases and J by 7 bases; unmatched bases: 11. Germline CDR1 and CDR2: SGHTA and FQGTGA. The CDR3 extends over 16 amino acids. Here the CDR3 DNA reads TGTGCCAGCAGCTTAGAGGGAGGGCCCTCGTGGAATGAGCAGTTCTTC. This translates into CASSLEGGPSWNEQFF.

The gene calls are TRBV28 and TRBJ1-2, with 9 bases lining up with TRBD1. J was trimmed by 6 bases and V by 7 bases; bases with no gene match: 6. The CDR3 totals 13 residues. Germline loops: CDR1 MDHEN, CDR2 SYDVKM. For the CDR3, the DNA is TGTGCCAGCACTTACAGGGGGCTAGATGGCTACACCTTC. Encoded protein: CASTYRGLDGYTF.

V usage is TRBV28 and J usage is TRBJ1-5, with TRBD1 as a possible D gene (5 bases). In germline, CDR1 is MDHEN, CDR2 SYDVKM. With 7 bases removed from V and 3 bases from J, the gap between germline ends came to 16 bases. The length of the CDR3 is 15 residues. CDR3 nucleotides: TGTGCCAGCACCCAAATAGGGGCGGCCAATCAGCCCCAGCATTTT. Its translation is CASTQIGAANQPQHF.

The J gene is TRBJ2-5, the V gene TRBV5-4, with a possible D match to TRBD1 (7 bases). This CDR3 comprises 15 residues. Germline CDR1 SGHNT, CDR2 YYREEE (reference sequence). Trimming took 0 bases from V and 5 from J, leaving 14 bases between them. The CDR3 spells CASSLEQGRSETQYF. The CDR3 coding sequence is TGTGCCAGCAGCTTGGAACAGGGGAGGAGTGAGACCCAGTACTTC. The whole variable domain, remainder taken from reference TRBV5-4 and TRBJ2-5, is ETGVTQSPTHLIKTRGQQVTLRCSSQSGHNTVSWYQQALGQGPQFIFQYYREEENGRGNFPPRFSGLQFPNYSSELNVNALELDDSALYLCASSLEQGRSETQYFGPGTRLLVL.

This chain uses TRBV6-2 or TRBV6-3 with TRBJ1-1, with D uncertain. CDR3 length: 11 amino acids. Germline values: CDR1 MNHEY, CDR2 SVGEGT. The V gene lost 5 bases and the J gene lost 8 bases, with 9 bases spanning the gap. The CDR3 bases are TGTGCCAGCAGTCCGCGGCTGGAAGCTTTCTTT. Its protein product is CASSPRLEAFF.

The chain uses TRBV4-1 and TRBJ2-5; tentatively, D is TRBD2 (6 bases). CDR3 size: 14 residues. V was trimmed by 4 bases and J by 4 bases, leaving 13 bases between them. CDR1 and CDR2 from the germline V gene are MGHRA and YSYEKL. DNA of the CDR3: TGCGCCAGCAGCCGTCGTCAGGAGGGAGAGACCCAGTACTTC. Translating gives CASSRRQEGETQYF.